This T cell receptor beta chain is drawn from a study of breast tumors, draining lymph nodes, adjacent tissues. This clonotype was detected many times. Antigen unknown. Germline CDR1 SGDLS, CDR2 YYNGEE. V was pared by 4 bases and J by 3 bases, with 13 bases of the junction left unmatched. The CDR3 totals 17 residues. Axillary draining lymph nodes of breast cancer patients supplied the node samples. General study points: Luminal-like breast cancer showed significantly higher tumor–nontumor repertoire similarity than basal-like. Findings are consistent with lymph node origin and intratumoral expansion of most tumor T cells.

TCRdb itself ran the multiplex PCR reads through MiXCR, one entry per CDR3 protein. In the table there are roughly 86,000 distinct CDR3 sequences, about 20% of which are singletons. Sequencing was performed on axillary lymph node tissue. This chain joins TRBV9 and TRBJ2-3, with 8 positions matching TRBD2. The clonotype comes from a female donor with breast cancer. Some clones in this sample may be carry-over from other donors' samples. The DNA of the CDR3 is TGTGCCAGCAGCAGAAGCGGGGGCCCCGGGAGGACAGATACGCAGTATTTT. Amino acids: CASSRSGGPGRTDTQYF.